This is a list of T cell receptor beta chains from one sample in a study of graft-versus-host responses after intestinal transplantation. The protocol was immunoSEQ multiplex PCR, while the TCRdb copy is restricted to in-frame clones and leaves out a portion. The sample carries about 50,000 clones, approximately 91% recorded once. No antigen has been assigned to these receptors. The material sequenced was unstimulated CD4+ T cells sorted from spleen or lymph node cells, taken before transplant. The receptors shown here come from a human donor who was the organ donor for an intestinal transplant. Both conserved end residues are part of each CDR3. D genes are given only for firm matches. A row's size may be missing; if present it is once, few, many or a size class.

clone_size: NA; j_call: TRBJ2-7; v_call: TRBV4-2; d_call: NA; cdr3_aa: CASSQDLSYEQYF; cdr3_nt: TGTGCCAGCAGCCAAGATCTCAGCTACGAGCAGTACTTC
clone_size: NA; j_call: TRBJ1-2; v_call: TRBV29-1; d_call: TRBD1; cdr3_aa: CSARGGRGGYTF; cdr3_nt: TGCAGCGCCAGGGGGGGGCGAGGTGGCTACACCTTC
clone_size: NA; j_call: TRBJ2-3; v_call: TRBV5-6; d_call: TRBD1; cdr3_aa: CASSFLQTGGITDTQYF; cdr3_nt: TGTGCCAGCAGCTTCCTACAAACAGGGGGCATAACAGATACGCAGTATTTT
clone_size: few; j_call: TRBJ2-5; v_call: TRBV18; d_call: NA; cdr3_aa: CASSRQERETQYF; cdr3_nt: TGTGCCAGCTCACGGCAAGAACGAGAGACCCAGTACTTC
clone_size: once; j_call: TRBJ2-1; v_call: TRBV18; d_call: NA; cdr3_aa: CASSTWAVYNEQFF; cdr3_nt: TGTGCCAGCTCAACATGGGCGGTGTACAATGAGCAGTTCTTC
clone_size: NA; j_call: TRBJ1-3; v_call: TRBV18; d_call: TRBD1; cdr3_aa: CASSPLGTGTGNTIYF; cdr3_nt: TGTGCCAGCTCACCACTTGGGACAGGGACTGGAAACACCATATATTTT
clone_size: NA; j_call: TRBJ1-2; v_call: TRBV29-1; d_call: NA; cdr3_aa: CSVEDTVNYGYTF; cdr3_nt: TGCAGCGTTGAAGACACAGTGAACTATGGCTACACCTTC
clone_size: NA; j_call: TRBJ2-5; v_call: TRBV5-1; d_call: TRBD2; cdr3_aa: CASRLIAGPQETQYF; cdr3_nt: TGCGCCAGCAGGTTGATAGCGGGACCTCAAGAGACCCAGTACTTC
clone_size: NA; j_call: TRBJ2-7; v_call: TRBV4-1; d_call: NA; cdr3_aa: CASSQVVPGLGEQYF; cdr3_nt: TGCGCCAGCAGCCAAGTAGTACCGGGGTTGGGCGAGCAGTACTTC
clone_size: NA; j_call: TRBJ1-3; v_call: TRBV7-2; d_call: NA; cdr3_aa: CASSLAPGVGNTIYF; cdr3_nt: TGTGCCAGCAGCTTAGCGCCGGGGGTCGGAAACACCATATATTTT
clone_size: NA; j_call: TRBJ2-6; v_call: TRBV7-2; d_call: NA; cdr3_aa: CASSSEISGANVLTF; cdr3_nt: TGTGCCAGCAGCAGCGAAATCTCTGGGGCCAACGTCCTGACTTTC
clone_size: NA; j_call: TRBJ2-7; v_call: TRBV5-3; d_call: TRBD2; cdr3_aa: CARSPKKREGPPPEQYF; cdr3_nt: TGTGCCAGAAGCCCCAAAAAGCGGGAGGGCCCACCCCCGGAGCAGTACTTC
clone_size: NA; j_call: TRBJ2-3; v_call: TRBV2; d_call: TRBD2; cdr3_aa: CASSEAVSRRTSPKDTQYF; cdr3_nt: TGTGCCAGCAGTGAAGCTGTAAGTCGGAGGACTAGCCCCAAAGATACGCAGTATTTT
clone_size: NA; j_call: TRBJ2-5; v_call: TRBV7-9; d_call: NA; cdr3_aa: CAGSREETQYF; cdr3_nt: TGTGCCGGTTCGCGCGAAGAGACCCAGTACTTC
clone_size: NA; j_call: TRBJ2-7; v_call: TRBV15; d_call: TRBD1; cdr3_aa: CATSPDRGHEQYF; cdr3_nt: TGTGCCACCAGCCCTGACAGGGGCCACGAGCAGTACTTC
clone_size: NA; j_call: TRBJ2-7; v_call: TRBV28; d_call: TRBD2; cdr3_aa: CASTQWGGRQYF; cdr3_nt: TGTGCCAGCACGCAATGGGGGGGAAGGCAGTACTTC
clone_size: NA; j_call: TRBJ2-5; v_call: TRBV30; d_call: TRBD2; cdr3_aa: CAWSVSGLLADRAYF; cdr3_nt: TGTGCCTGGAGTGTTAGCGGCTTACTAGCGGACCGAGCGTACTTC
clone_size: NA; j_call: TRBJ1-1; v_call: TRBV27; d_call: NA; cdr3_aa: CASSLAGTMNTEAFF; cdr3_nt: TGTGCCAGCAGTTTGGCAGGGACCATGAACACTGAAGCTTTCTTT
clone_size: NA; j_call: TRBJ2-7; v_call: TRBV6-5; d_call: NA; cdr3_aa: CASSYSDKAYEQYF; cdr3_nt: TGTGCCAGCAGTTACTCGGACAAAGCTTACGAGCAGTACTTC
clone_size: NA; j_call: TRBJ1-3; v_call: TRBV28; d_call: NA; cdr3_aa: CASIGGRENTIYF; cdr3_nt: TGTGCCAGCATCGGGGGTAGGGAAAACACCATATATTTT
clone_size: NA; j_call: TRBJ1-1; v_call: TRBV19; d_call: TRBD1; cdr3_aa: CASSMWTGGTEAFF; cdr3_nt: TGTGCCAGTAGTATGTGGACAGGGGGCACTGAAGCTTTCTTT
clone_size: NA; j_call: TRBJ1-5; v_call: TRBV28; d_call: NA; cdr3_aa: CASSLARAGSNQPQHF; cdr3_nt: TGTGCCAGCAGTTTGGCCAGGGCGGGAAGCAATCAGCCCCAGCATTTT
clone_size: few; j_call: TRBJ1-2; v_call: TRBV4-3; d_call: NA; cdr3_aa: CASSQDWGGVYPNYGYTF; cdr3_nt: TGCGCCAGCAGCCAAGATTGGGGGGGGGTATACCCGAACTATGGCTACACCTTC
clone_size: NA; j_call: TRBJ2-1; v_call: TRBV7-3; d_call: NA; cdr3_aa: CASSPGQYNEQFF; cdr3_nt: TGTGCCAGCAGCCCAGGACAGTACAATGAGCAGTTCTTC
clone_size: NA; j_call: TRBJ2-7; v_call: TRBV19; d_call: TRBD1; cdr3_aa: CASSYRGTYEQYF; cdr3_nt: TGTGCCAGTAGTTACAGGGGAACCTACGAGCAGTACTTC
clone_size: few; j_call: TRBJ2-2; v_call: TRBV5-1; d_call: NA; cdr3_aa: CASSLGGTGELFF; cdr3_nt: TGCGCCAGCAGCTTAGGGGGCACCGGGGAGCTGTTTTTT
clone_size: NA; j_call: TRBJ2-1; v_call: TRBV5-4; d_call: NA; cdr3_aa: CASSTVGNEQFF; cdr3_nt: TGTGCCAGCAGTACTGTCGGAAATGAGCAGTTCTTC
clone_size: NA; j_call: TRBJ1-2; v_call: TRBV27; d_call: NA; cdr3_aa: CASSWDGNYGYTF; cdr3_nt: TGTGCCAGCAGTTGGGACGGCAACTATGGCTACACCTTC
clone_size: NA; j_call: TRBJ2-7; v_call: TRBV9; d_call: TRBD2; cdr3_aa: CASSVGPWGLAYEQYF; cdr3_nt: TGTGCCAGCAGCGTAGGTCCGTGGGGACTAGCCTACGAGCAGTACTTC
clone_size: NA; j_call: TRBJ1-1; v_call: TRBV5-6; d_call: NA; cdr3_aa: CASRGLGREDTEAFF; cdr3_nt: TGTGCCAGCAGGGGGCTGGGGAGGGAAGACACTGAAGCTTTCTTT
clone_size: NA; j_call: TRBJ1-4; v_call: TRBV28; d_call: TRBD1; cdr3_aa: CASSFGTGNEKLFF; cdr3_nt: TGTGCCAGCAGTTTCGGGACAGGGAATGAAAAACTGTTTTTT